This TCR beta chain originates from a study of vaccination effects on CD4 cells after COVID-19. Turning to this clone: Its antigen remains unidentified.

The germline V gene has CDR1 SGHRS and CDR2 YFSETQ. Trimming stripped 4 bases from V and 8 bases from J, with 22 bases between. The CDR3 runs 16 residues. Using immunoSEQ multiplex PCR, the repertoire was profiled, and TCRdb retains in-frame clones only, with some absent. The data contain roughly 25,000 clones, 55% to 75% of them singletons. Prior to sequencing, the ViraFEST assay stimulated PBMC with viral peptide pools, which expanded the antigen-specific CD4+ T cells. CD4+ T cell isolation took place after approximately 11 days of culture. Nucleocapsid antibodies were negative in the vaccine recipients, who had never had SARS-CoV-2 infection.

The receptor's source is a human donor who received a COVID-19 vaccine. V and J are TRBV5-1 and TRBJ2-1; D gene ambiguous. The sequenced sample was CD4+ T cells from PBMCs cultured with HCoV-OC43 spike peptides, obtained before COVID-19 vaccination. Stated subset: HCoV-OC43 spike overlapping peptide pool stimulation. As DNA, the CDR3 is TGCGCCAGCAGCCCTGGAAACCCTTCATACTTATATGAGCAGTTCTTC. Translation gives CASSPGNPSYLYEQFF.